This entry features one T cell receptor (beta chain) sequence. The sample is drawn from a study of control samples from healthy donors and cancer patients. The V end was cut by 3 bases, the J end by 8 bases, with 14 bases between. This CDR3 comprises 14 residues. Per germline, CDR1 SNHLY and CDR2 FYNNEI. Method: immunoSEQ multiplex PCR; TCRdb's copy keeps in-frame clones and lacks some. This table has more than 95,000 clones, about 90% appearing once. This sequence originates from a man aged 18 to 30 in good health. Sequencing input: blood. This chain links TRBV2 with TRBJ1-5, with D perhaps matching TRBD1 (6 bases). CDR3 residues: CASSDTGLMKPQHF. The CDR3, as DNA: TGTGCCAGCAGTGATACAGGGCTCATGAAGCCCCAGCATTTT.